These 21 T cell receptor beta chains were all obtained from the same sample, sequenced in a study of cytomegalovirus exposure and HLA in healthy donors. The PCR made use of 60 Vbeta and 13 Jbeta primers. Generated by immunoSEQ multiplex PCR, the TCRdb table keeps only in-frame clones and is missing some. The sample carries 150,000 to 200,000 clones, roughly 80% recorded once. Sequenced material: PBMCs. The receptors were gathered from a male donor in good health and CMV-seronegative.

J is TRBJ2-7 and V is TRBV6-1; 7 bases fit TRBD1. Trimming removed 6 bases from V and 0 bases from J; junction bases left unmatched: 5. The CDR3 runs 14 residues. Germline CDR1 and CDR2: MNHNS and SASEGT. As DNA, the CDR3 is TGTGCCAGCAGGCGGACAGGTAACTCCTACGAGCAGTACTTC. Its protein product is CASRRTGNSYEQYF.

This chain connects TRBV6-4 to TRBJ2-3, with TRBD2 matching over 12 bases. The CDR3 is 16 amino acids. With 2 bases clipped from V and 2 bases from J, the junction kept 2 bases outside the gene matches. The germline V gene has CDR1 MRHNA and CDR2 SNTAGT. The CDR3 reads CASSDGLAGNTDTQYF. Written as DNA, the CDR3 is TGTGCCAGCAGTGACGGACTAGCGGGGAACACAGATACGCAGTATTTT.

The sample holds a few counts of this clone. The CDR3 region is CASGQDQETQYF. The CDR3, as DNA: TGTGCTAGCGGGCAGGACCAAGAGACCCAGTACTTC. This rearrangement joins TRBV7-7 to TRBJ2-5; 7 bases map to TRBD2. The CDR3 covers 12 residues. Germline V gene lookup returns CDR1 SSHAT and CDR2 FNYEAQ (reference sequence).

The chain is built from TRBV27 and TRBJ2-7, with 12 positions matching TRBD1. The germline V gene has CDR1 MNHEY and CDR2 SMNVEV (reference sequence). With 4 bases clipped from V and 2 bases from J, the junction kept 0 bases outside the gene matches. CDR3 length equals 14 residues. The CDR3 region is CASSWDRGPYEQYF. DNA of the CDR3: TGTGCCAGCAGTTGGGACAGGGGGCCCTACGAGCAGTACTTC.

A few counts support this clone. The CDR3 sequence is CASSIGTGTLSQPQHF. DNA for the CDR3: TGTGCCAGTAGTATAGGTACAGGAACCTTATCTCAGCCCCAGCATTTT. This sequence joins TRBV19 and TRBJ1-5; D is perhaps TRBD1 (5 bases). Germline V gene data show CDR1 as LNHDA and CDR2 as SQIVND (reference sequence). The CDR3 totals 16 residues. Trimming took off 1 base at V and 6 bases at J, with 16 bases between the two ends.

Only one count was recorded for this clone. The CDR3 nucleotides are TGTGCCAGCAGCTTGGAGGGGTACCAAGAGACCCAGTACTTC. Amino acid sequence: CASSLEGYQETQYF. The V call is TRBV5-4, the J call TRBJ2-5; possible D gene TRBD1, 5 bases. In germline, CDR1 is SGHNT, CDR2 YYREEE (reference sequence). V shed 0 bases and J shed 0 bases, with 6 bases lying between them. The CDR3 length is 14 residues.

The V gene is TRBV18, the J gene TRBJ1-2; D unresolved. Trimming left V 3 bases short and J 6 bases short, with 8 bases between. Germline V lookup: CDR1 KGHSH, CDR2 LQKENI. The CDR3 length is 12 residues. CDR3 in DNA: TGTGCCAGCTCACCTGACACCCATGGCTACACCTTC. This encodes CASSPDTHGYTF.

CDR3 sequence: CASRAQGYSGNTIYF. CDR3 DNA sequence: TGTGCCAGCAGGGCTCAGGGATACTCTGGAAACACCATATATTTT. The gene calls are TRBV7-9 and TRBJ1-3; a possible D gene is TRBD1 (5 bases). V was pared by 6 bases and J by 0 bases, with 12 bases between. Germline CDR1 SEHNR, CDR2 FQNEAQ (reference sequence). This CDR3 comprises 15 residues.

This clone showed up just a few times. The DNA for the CDR3 is TGTGCCAGCAAACGGGAGGGCTACGAGCAGTACTTC. Residues: CASKREGYEQYF. This sequence joins TRBV7-2 and TRBJ2-7; the match to TRBD2 covers 8 bases. Germline lookup yields CDR1 SGHTA and CDR2 FQGNSA. The CDR3 loop spans 12 amino acids. J was trimmed by 3 bases and V by 7 bases; bases with no gene match: 2.

This chain connects TRBV28 to TRBJ2-5; 10 nucleotides line up with TRBD1. In germline, CDR1 is MDHEN, CDR2 SYDVKM. The CDR3 totals 15 residues. J was trimmed by 3 bases and V by 10 bases; bases with no gene match: 11. CDR3 DNA sequence: TGTGCCACTCAGACAGGGGGCTTGGGAGAAGAGACCCAGTACTTC. Residues: CATQTGGLGEETQYF.

J is TRBJ1-2 and V is TRBV7-2, with a weak D call TRBD1 (5 bases). Trimming stripped 10 bases from V and 1 base from J, with 13 bases between. The CDR3 length is 13 residues. Per germline, CDR1 SGHTA and CDR2 FQGNSA. In nucleotides, the CDR3 is TGTGCCACCCGGGACGGGAGTAACTATGGCTACACCTTC. The encoded protein is CATRDGSNYGYTF.

This chain connects TRBV28 to TRBJ1-1, with 10 bases fitting TRBD1. The CDR3 loop spans 16 amino acids. Germline V gives CDR1 MDHEN, CDR2 SYDVKM. V lost 8 bases to trimming and J lost 4 bases; unmatched junction nucleotides: 13. For the CDR3, the DNA is TGTGCCAGCCCCCCCCGGACAGGGGGTGTGGGCACTGAAGCTTTCTTT. This codes for CASPPRTGGVGTEAFF.

This chain connects TRBV9 to TRBJ2-1; D perhaps matches TRBD2 (6 bases). The CDR3 has 16 residues. Trimming stripped 3 bases from V and 8 bases from J, with 21 bases between. Germline V CDR1 and CDR2: SGDLS, YYNGEE. Here the CDR3 reads CASSALSGPWEDEQFF. The CDR3 region has the DNA TGTGCCAGCAGCGCGCTATCCGGGCCGTGGGAGGATGAGCAGTTCTTC.

This chain uses TRBV5-6 with TRBJ2-5; 7 bases agree with TRBD1. CDR3 length: 17 amino acids. The junction had 8 bases not matched to a gene; V was cut back by 0 bases and J by 0 bases. Germline CDR1 SGHDT, CDR2 YYEEEE. The DNA for the CDR3 is TGTGCCAGCAGCTTGGCCCGGGACAGCCCATACCAAGAGACCCAGTACTTC. Residues: CASSLARDSPYQETQYF.

The chain carries TRBV13 and TRBJ2-1; 7 bases are shared with TRBD1. The CDR3 is 16 residues long. Unmatched junction bases numbered 9, after V lost 3 bases and J lost 4 bases. Germline CDR1 PRHDT, CDR2 FYEKMQ (reference sequence). The CDR3 loop reads CASSFLGDSHYNEQFF. CDR3 DNA sequence: TGTGCCAGCAGCTTCCTAGGGGACAGTCATTACAATGAGCAGTTCTTC.

This clone has just one count. This chain links TRBV2 with TRBJ2-3; the match to TRBD2 covers 7 bases. This CDR3 is 15 amino acids long. Germline V gene lookup returns CDR1 SNHLY and CDR2 FYNNEI. V was clipped by 2 bases and J by 3 bases; unmatched bases: 5. CDR3: CASSEILAATDTQYF. The CDR3 coding sequence is TGTGCCAGCAGTGAAATCCTAGCGGCTACAGATACGCAGTATTTT.

V usage is TRBV4-1 and J usage is TRBJ2-5, with D perhaps matching TRBD1 (5 bases). The tail of the sequence fits TRBJ2-7 better, so the J call may be wrong. This CDR3 spans 15 amino acids. The V gene's germline CDR1 is MGHRA and CDR2 YSYEKL. The CDR3 spells CASSHNSQGFYEQYF. The DNA of the CDR3 is TGCGCCAGCAGCCACAACAGCCAGGGTTTCTACGAGCAGTACTTC.

This clone appeared once. Different DNA sequences within this sample yield the same CDR3. The genes are TRBV2 and TRBJ2-7; 7 nucleotides agree with TRBD1. With 4 bases clipped from V and 4 bases from J, the junction kept 7 bases outside the gene matches. This CDR3 spans 14 amino acids. Germline V CDR1 and CDR2: SNHLY, FYNNEI. CDR3 sequence: CASSVGDRDYEQYF. In nucleotides, the CDR3 is TGTGCCAGCAGTGTAGGCGACAGGGATTACGAGCAGTACTTC.

This clone occurred once. V and J are TRBV28 and TRBJ1-5, with D unresolved. The CDR3 is 13 amino acids. The germline gives CDR1 MDHEN, CDR2 SYDVKM. V lost 6 bases and J 2 bases, leaving 8 bases between the germline ends. The DNA of the CDR3 is TGTGCCAGCAGCGGTTTTGGCAATCAGCCCCAGCATTTT. Translated: CASSGFGNQPQHF.

As regards this clone: The CDR3 carries no conserved terminal phenylalanine or tryptophan, so it likely arises from a read error. The DNA is omitted, as the CDR3 cannot be located on it reliably, and the CDR3 follows TCRdb's listing. The CDR3 is CASSYSEGQPLEI. The V gene is TRBV6-5, the J gene TRBJ2-7; no check of the table's D call, TRBD2, against the DNA was made. Germline CDR1 is MNHEY and CDR2 is SVGAGI. 13 amino acids form the CDR3, both terminal residues included.

The gene calls are TRBV14 and TRBJ2-1; tentative D call: TRBD2 (7 bases). The CDR3 length is 15 residues. Trimming took 5 bases from V and 2 from J, leaving 13 bases between them. The V gene's germline CDR1 is SGHDN and CDR2 FVKESK. The CDR3 DNA follows: TGTGCCAGCAGCTCCCGGGGGGCCACCTACAATGAGCAGTTCTTC. It codes for CASSSRGATYNEQFF.